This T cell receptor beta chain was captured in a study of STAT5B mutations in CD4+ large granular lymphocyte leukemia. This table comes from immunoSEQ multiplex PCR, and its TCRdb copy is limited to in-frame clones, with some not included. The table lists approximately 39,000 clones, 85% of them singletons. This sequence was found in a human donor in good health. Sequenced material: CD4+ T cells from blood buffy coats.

CDR3: CASTLEGVGNYGYTF. CDR3 sequence (DNA): TGTGCCAGCACCCTAGAGGGGGTCGGAAACTATGGCTACACCTTC. V usage is TRBV6-6 and J usage is TRBJ1-2; possible D gene TRBD1, 6 bases. Germline CDR1 MNHNY, CDR2 SVGAGI (reference sequence). V lost 7 bases and J 2 bases, leaving 17 bases between the germline ends. This CDR3 comprises 15 residues.